Each of the 5 T cell receptor beta chains below was sequenced from the same sample in a study of T cells in Graves' hyperthyroidism and ophthalmopathy. Template material for amplifying TCR beta CDR3 regions consisted of RNA transcripts. The TCR CDR3 was amplified in a first-round RT-PCR using the HTBI primer set. From the multiplex PCR reads, TCRdb called clonotypes with MiXCR, one entry per CDR3 protein. The sample contains 640,000 or so distinct CDR3 sequences, roughly 14% of which appear only once. Material for sequencing was blood. Receptors originate from a woman aged 40-49 years with Graves' ophthalmopathy.

This clonotype has a count of ten or more. One end of the junction does not line up with germline, which may come from a read error. The genes are TRBV29-1 and TRBJ2-7; D is undetermined. Germline CDR1 reads SQVTM; CDR2 reads ANQGSEA. This CDR3 has 11 residues. The CDR3 reads CSAVGGYKQYF. The DNA for the CDR3 is TGCAGCGCCGTGGGCGGCTACAAGCAGTACTTC.

This clonotype was picked up many times. This rearrangement joins TRBV2 to TRBJ2-7; no clear D gene. The CDR3 covers 14 residues. CDR1 is SNHLY and CDR2 is FYNNEI in the germline V gene. V gave up 6 bases and J gave up 0 bases, with 12 bases separating them. The CDR3: CASSVSRVSYEQYF. Here the CDR3 DNA reads TGTGCCAGCAGCGTGAGTAGGGTCTCCTACGAGCAGTACTTC.

This clonotype appeared many times. The chain carries TRBV19 and TRBJ2-2; TRBD2 matches at 10 bases. This CDR3 has 17 residues. The germline V gene has CDR1 LNHDA and CDR2 SQIVND (reference sequence). Trimming removed 7 bases from V and 4 bases from J; junction bases left unmatched: 12. CDR3 amino acids: CASTTSPTSGTTGELFF. CDR3 coding DNA: TGTGCCAGTACCACCTCCCCCACTAGCGGGACCACCGGGGAGCTGTTTTTT. Variable domain in full (rest from reference TRBV19 and TRBJ2-2): DGGITQSPKYLFRKEGQNVTLSCEQNLNHDAMYWYRQDPGQGLRLIYYSQIVNDFQKGDIAEGYSVSREKKESFPLTVTSAQKNPTAFYLCASTTSPTSGTTGELFFGEGSRLTVL.

This clonotype was seen many times. The chain employs TRBV12-3 or TRBV12-4 and TRBJ1-2, with D possibly matching TRBD1 (5 bases). Trimming stripped 4 bases from V and 4 bases from J, with 10 bases between. This CDR3 region has 13 residues. CDR3 loop: CASSWDLFYGYTF. Here the CDR3 DNA reads TGTGCCAGCAGTTGGGACCTCTTCTATGGCTACACCTTC.

This clonotype was recorded a few times. J is TRBJ2-2 and V is TRBV10-1, with 10 bases matching TRBD2. The CDR3 sequence is 16 residues long. J was trimmed by 7 bases and V by 2 bases; bases with no gene match: 7. CDR1 and CDR2 from the germline V gene are WNHNN and SYGVQD (reference sequence). CDR3 amino acids: CASSEGLAGVNGELFF. For the CDR3, the DNA is TGCGCCAGCAGTGAGGGGCTAGCGGGAGTAAACGGGGAGCTGTTTTTT.